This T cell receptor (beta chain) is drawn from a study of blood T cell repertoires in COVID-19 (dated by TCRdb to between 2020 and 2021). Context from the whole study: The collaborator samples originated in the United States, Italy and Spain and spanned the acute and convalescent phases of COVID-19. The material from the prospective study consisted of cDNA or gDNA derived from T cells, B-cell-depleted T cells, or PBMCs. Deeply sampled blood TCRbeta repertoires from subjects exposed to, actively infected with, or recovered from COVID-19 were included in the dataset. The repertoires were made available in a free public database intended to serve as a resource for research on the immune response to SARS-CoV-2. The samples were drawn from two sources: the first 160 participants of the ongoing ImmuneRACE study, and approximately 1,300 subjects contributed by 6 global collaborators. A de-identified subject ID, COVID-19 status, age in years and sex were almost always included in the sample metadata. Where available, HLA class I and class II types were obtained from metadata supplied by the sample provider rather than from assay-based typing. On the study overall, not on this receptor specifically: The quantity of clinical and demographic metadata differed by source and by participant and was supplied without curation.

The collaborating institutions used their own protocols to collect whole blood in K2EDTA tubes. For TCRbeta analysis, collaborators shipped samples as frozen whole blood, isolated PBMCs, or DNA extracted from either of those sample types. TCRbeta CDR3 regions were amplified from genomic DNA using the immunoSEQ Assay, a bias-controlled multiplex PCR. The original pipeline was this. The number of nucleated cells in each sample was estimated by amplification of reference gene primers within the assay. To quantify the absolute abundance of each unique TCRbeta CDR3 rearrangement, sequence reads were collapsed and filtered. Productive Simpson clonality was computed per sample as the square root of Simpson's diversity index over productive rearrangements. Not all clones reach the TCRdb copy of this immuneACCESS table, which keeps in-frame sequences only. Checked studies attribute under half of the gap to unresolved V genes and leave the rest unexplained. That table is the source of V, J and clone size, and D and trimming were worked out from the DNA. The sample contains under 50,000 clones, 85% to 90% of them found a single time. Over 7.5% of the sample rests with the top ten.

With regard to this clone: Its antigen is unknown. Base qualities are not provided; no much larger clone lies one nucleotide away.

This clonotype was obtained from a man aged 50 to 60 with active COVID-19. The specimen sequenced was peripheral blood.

The DNA reads as follows: TGTGCCAGCAGCCGAGGACTAGCGGGGGGCAGAAATGAGCAGTTCTTC. This encodes CASSRGLAGGRNEQFF. The chain couples TRBV11-2 to TRBJ2-1, with 14 middle bases fitting TRBD2. Relative to germline, V is missing 5 bases and J is missing 7 bases, with 7 bases of the junction outside any gene match. The CDR3 measures 16 amino acids from cysteine to phenylalanine. Of the read, only the CDR3 DNA is kept; its 48 bases are in frame from base 1. CDR1 and CDR2 are read off the germline V gene as SGHAT and FQNNGV.